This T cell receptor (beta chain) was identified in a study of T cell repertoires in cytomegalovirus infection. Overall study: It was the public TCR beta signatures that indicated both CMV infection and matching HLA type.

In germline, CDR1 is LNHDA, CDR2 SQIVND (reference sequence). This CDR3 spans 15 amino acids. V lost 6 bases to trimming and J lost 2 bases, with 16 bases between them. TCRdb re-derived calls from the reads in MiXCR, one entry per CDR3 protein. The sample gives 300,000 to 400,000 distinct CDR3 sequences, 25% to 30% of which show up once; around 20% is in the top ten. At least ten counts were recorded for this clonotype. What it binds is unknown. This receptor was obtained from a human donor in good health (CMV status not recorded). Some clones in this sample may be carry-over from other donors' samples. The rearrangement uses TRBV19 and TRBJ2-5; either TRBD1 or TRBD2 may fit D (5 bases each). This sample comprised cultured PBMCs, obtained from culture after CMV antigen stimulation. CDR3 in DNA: TGTGCCAGTAGCCAAGGGACCGTACTTCAAGAGACCCAGTACTTC. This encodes CASSQGTVLQETQYF.